Below, 20 T cell receptor beta chains from the same sample are listed, as sequenced in a study of OX40 agonist ivuxolimab in advanced cancers. Produced via immunoSEQ multiplex PCR; TCRdb's table is partial and in-frame only. The data show around 71,000 clones, more than 85% seen once. Sequenced here: CD4+ or CD8+ T cells sorted from blood, sampled in a trial of the OX40 agonist ivuxolimab. These receptor sequences come from an adult with an advanced solid tumor such as melanoma, head and neck, liver or kidney cancer.

CDR3 in DNA: TGTGCCTGGAGTTCAGAGCGGTACTCCGGTACGCAGTATTTT. This translates into CAWSSERYSGTQYF. J is TRBJ2-3 and V is TRBV30; D possibly corresponds to TRBD2 (5 bases). This CDR3 contains 14 residues. Looked up from germline, CDR1 is GTSNPN and CDR2 is SVGIG (reference sequence). Trimming removed 2 bases at V and 8 bases at J, with 17 bases between.

J is TRBJ1-1 and V is TRBV30; D is ambiguous. The V end lost 5 bases, the J end lost 1 base, and 8 bases lay between the germline ends. The CDR3 is 12 amino acids. Per the germline V gene, CDR1 is GTSNPN and CDR2 is SVGIG (reference sequence). CDR3 in DNA: TGTGCCTGGTGGGGTACGAACACTGAAGCTTTCTTT. It is translated as CAWWGTNTEAFF.

This chain connects TRBV18 to TRBJ1-1, with TRBD1 matching 7 bases. Germline V lookup: CDR1 KGHSH, CDR2 LQKENI. The trim removed 4 bases at V and 2 bases at J, leaving 10 bases unmatched. CDR3 size: 16 residues. CDR3: CASSLLSDRENTEAFF. CDR3 coding DNA: TGTGCCAGCTCACTACTATCTGACAGGGAAAACACTGAAGCTTTCTTT.

The V and J genes are TRBV19 and TRBJ1-5, with unresolved D. Trimming took 5 bases from V and 3 from J, leaving 14 bases between them. The CDR3 is made up of 15 amino acids. Looked up from germline, CDR1 is LNHDA and CDR2 is SQIVND (reference sequence). CDR3 region: CASSDGSGLNQPQHF. The CDR3 nucleotides are TGTGCCAGTAGTGACGGGTCAGGCCTCAATCAGCCCCAGCATTTT.

This chain uses TRBV5-1 with TRBJ2-3, with a tentative D call TRBD2 (6 bases). In germline, CDR1 is SGHRS, CDR2 YFSETQ. The CDR3 is made up of 14 amino acids. Trimming cost V 0 bases and J 2 bases, with 7 bases left between them. CDR3 residues: CASSLGRDTDTQYF. Written as DNA, the CDR3 is TGCGCCAGCAGCTTGGGGCGGGACACAGATACGCAGTATTTT.

The chain joins TRBV11-2 to TRBJ1-1; no clear D. Trimming stripped 4 bases from V and 5 bases from J, with 11 bases between. This CDR3 comprises 13 residues. Germline lookup yields CDR1 SGHAT and CDR2 FQNNGV. The CDR3 region has the DNA TGTGCCAGCAGCTACCCATCGAGGACTGAAGCTTTCTTT. This gives the protein CASSYPSRTEAFF.

This clone has just one count. The CDR3 region has the DNA TGTGCCAGCAGTGAATTTAGAATGAACACTGAAGCTTTCTTT. This sequence encodes CASSEFRMNTEAFF. V usage is TRBV25-1 and J usage is TRBJ1-1, with D unresolved. V was cut by 1 base and J by 0 bases, with 6 bases left in between. The CDR3 is made up of 14 amino acids. The germline V gene encodes CDR1 MGHDK and CDR2 SYGVNS.

The count of this clone is one. V usage is TRBV9 and J usage is TRBJ1-2; TRBD1 might be the D (5 bases). This CDR3 is built from 12 residues. Germline-derived CDR1 and CDR2 are SGDLS and YYNGEE. V dropped 4 bases and J dropped 5 bases, with 9 bases sitting between them. The CDR3 reads CASSRGEYGYTF. CDR3 sequence (DNA): TGTGCCAGCAGCAGGGGCGAGTATGGCTACACCTTC.

The chain employs TRBV5-4 and TRBJ2-1, with TRBD2 matching 9 bases. The CDR3 totals 15 residues. V was clipped by 2 bases and J by 5 bases; unmatched bases: 5. Germline loops: CDR1 SGHNT, CDR2 YYREEE (reference sequence). The CDR3 nucleotides read TGTGCCAGCAGCTTTGGCGGGAGGGCCGACAATGAGCAGTTCTTC. It encodes CASSFGGRADNEQFF.

The chain carries TRBV6-4 and TRBJ1-2, with 7 bases fitting TRBD1. The trim removed 4 bases at V and 5 bases at J, leaving 1 base unmatched. CDR1 is MRHNA and CDR2 is SNTAGT in the germline V gene. The CDR3 extends over 12 amino acids. Here the CDR3 reads CASSGDSYGYTF. In DNA, the CDR3 is TGTGCCAGCAGTGGGGACAGTTATGGCTACACCTTC.

This clone was detected only a few times. This rearrangement joins TRBV5-1 to TRBJ1-1; D is unresolved. V was shortened by 2 bases and J by 0 bases, with 8 bases between the two germline ends. Germline V CDR1 and CDR2: SGHRS, YFSETQ. The CDR3 length is 14 residues. The CDR3 DNA reads as TGCGCCAGCAGCTTTTGGCGGATGAACACTGAAGCTTTCTTT. Protein product: CASSFWRMNTEAFF.

This clone was found a few times. This rearrangement joins TRBV4-1 to TRBJ1-5; a weak D match, TRBD1 (5 bases). This CDR3 has 16 residues. With 0 bases removed from V and 4 bases from J, the gap between germline ends came to 13 bases. From germline, CDR1 is MGHRA and CDR2 YSYEKL. The CDR3 DNA sequence: TGCGCCAGCAGCCAAGATTTCGAGGGGCGGAATCAGCCCCAGCATTTT. Translating it yields CASSQDFEGRNQPQHF.

The rearrangement uses TRBV7-3 and TRBJ2-6; the D gene is possibly TRBD2 (6 bases). V lost 1 base to trimming and J lost 0 bases, with 22 bases between them. CDR3 length: 21 amino acids. The V gene's germline CDR1 is SGHTA and CDR2 FQGTGA. CDR3 in DNA: TGTGCCAGCAGCTTAAATATAGGTCCGGGAGCGGTCCTCTCTGGGGCCAACGTCCTGACTTTC. Translation: CASSLNIGPGAVLSGANVLTF.

This rearrangement joins TRBV11-1 to TRBJ2-1, with TRBD2 matching 7 bases. Germline lookup yields CDR1 SGHAT and CDR2 FQDESV (reference sequence). The CDR3 length is 15 residues. Losses at the gene ends were 0 bases for V and 2 bases for J; bases not matched to a gene: 1. CDR3 in DNA: TGTGCCAGCAGCTTAGCGGGAGGGGCCTACAATGAGCAGTTCTTC. This encodes CASSLAGGAYNEQFF. Based on the CDR3 plus reference TRBV11-1 and TRBJ2-1, the full variable domain is EAEVAQSPRYKITEKSQAVAFWCDPISGHATLYWYRQILGQGPELLVQFQDESVVDDSQLPKDRFSAERLKGVDSTLKIQPAELGDSAMYLCASSLAGGAYNEQFFGPGTRLTVL.

The chain employs TRBV5-4 and TRBJ2-7; D not certain. V was cut by 0 bases and J by 7 bases, with 14 bases left in between. CDR1 and CDR2 from the germline V gene are SGHNT and YYREEE (reference sequence). The CDR3 contains 14 residues. The DNA of the CDR3 is TGTGCCAGCAGCTTGGCCCTGGGGATTAGGGAGCAGTACTTC. Its protein product is CASSLALGIREQYF.

V is TRBV6-1 and J is TRBJ1-1; TRBD1 might be the D (5 bases). Trimming took off 6 bases at V and 1 base at J, with 6 bases between the two ends. Germline CDR1 and CDR2: MNHNS and SASEGT. This CDR3 region has 12 residues. CDR3 residues: CASSGQNTEAFF. CDR3 nucleotides: TGTGCCAGCAGCGGACAGAACACTGAAGCTTTCTTT.

This clone has only a few counts. The chain has TRBV29-1 and TRBJ1-2; unclear D gene. V lost 2 bases and J 0 bases, leaving 4 bases between the germline ends. CDR3 length: 12 amino acids. Looked up from germline, CDR1 is SQVTM and CDR2 is ANQGSEA. This chain's CDR3 is CSVEQTNYGYTF. CDR3 in DNA: TGCAGCGTTGAACAAACTAACTATGGCTACACCTTC. The full variable domain, its missing parts supplied by reference TRBV29-1 and TRBJ1-2, is SAVISQKPSRDICQRGTSLTIQCQVDSQVTMMFWYRQQPGQSLTLIATANQGSEATYESGFVIDKFPISRPNLTFSTLTVSNMSPEDSSIYLCSVEQTNYGYTFGSGTRLTVV.

The chain uses TRBV7-2 and TRBJ1-1; 8 bases are a match to TRBD1. Germline loops: CDR1 SGHTA, CDR2 FQGNSA. Germline trimming cut 1 base from V and 6 bases from J; bases unmatched to any gene: 13. This CDR3 spans 17 amino acids. In DNA form, the CDR3 reads TGTGCCAGCAGCTTAGTCCCTCAGGGGGCGAGGTCTTCTGAAGCTTTCTTT. This codes for CASSLVPQGARSSEAFF.

The rearrangement uses TRBV27 and TRBJ2-7, with TRBD2 identical over 10 bases. The CDR3 has 19 residues. V shed 5 bases, J shed 3 bases, and the junction held 19 bases outside the gene matches. Germline V gene sequence: CDR1 MNHEY, CDR2 SMNVEV (reference sequence). The CDR3 reads CASSPPGTTLASGSYEQYF. The DNA of the CDR3 is TGTGCCAGCAGTCCCCCAGGCACGACCCTGGCTAGCGGGAGCTACGAGCAGTACTTC.

V gene TRBV18 combines with J gene TRBJ1-1, with TRBD1 identical over 10 bases. Trimming at V came to 2 bases and at J to 5 bases, leaving 8 bases not matched to a gene. From germline, CDR1 is KGHSH and CDR2 LQKENI. The CDR3 loop spans 16 amino acids. This CDR3 reads CASSPVTGGAGTEAFF. The CDR3 bases are TGTGCCAGCTCACCAGTGACAGGGGGCGCCGGGACTGAAGCTTTCTTT.